This T cell receptor (beta chain) was sequenced during a study of T cell clones after liver transplantation. Across the study: As an antigen-independent comparator, third-party-reactive TCRbeta sequences came from pre-transplant mixed lymphocyte reactions. Draws occurred before transplant, before withdrawal, and after complete or failed withdrawal.

Using immunoSEQ multiplex PCR, the repertoire was profiled, and TCRdb retains in-frame clones only, with some absent. Of about 19,000 clones listed, about 90% are singletons. The sequence came from a human donor who received a liver transplant. The starting material was CD8+ T cells from blood, obtained before liver transplant.

The DNA of the CDR3 is TGTGCCAGCAGTGAAGCTGGGGAATCGAACTATGGCTACACCTTC. Translated: CASSEAGESNYGYTF. V usage is TRBV2 and J usage is TRBJ1-2; no reliable D call. This CDR3 is built from 15 residues. The V and J ends lost 0 bases and 2 bases respectively, with 10 bases between them. Germline values: CDR1 SNHLY, CDR2 FYNNEI.